This paragraph reports one TCR beta chain. The antigen is unknown. The CDR3 is made up of 14 amino acids. Germline V gene data show CDR1 as SGHTA and CDR2 as FQGNSA. The data were taken from a study of cytomegalovirus exposure and HLA in healthy donors. Overall study context: Genetic ancestry analysis placed 75% to 85% of the 398 donors that were genotyped in the Caucasian-associated cluster. Findings of the study overall: According to the study, roughly 180 TCR beta chains were cytomegalovirus-associated.

60 Vbeta and 13 Jbeta primers were used in PCR. The data were produced by immunoSEQ multiplex PCR, yet TCRdb's version contains in-frame clones alone and is incomplete. Here the sample spans more than 20,000 clones, 79% being singletons. J is TRBJ2-5 and V is TRBV7-2, with 11 bases that match TRBD2. The J call is in doubt because the DNA end fits TRBJ2-7 better. This receptor was obtained from a male donor in good health and CMV-seronegative. The sequenced sample was PBMCs. Here the CDR3 DNA reads TGTGCCAGCAGCATTAGCGGGAGGGATTACGAGCAGTACTTC. The encoded protein is CASSISGRDYEQYF.